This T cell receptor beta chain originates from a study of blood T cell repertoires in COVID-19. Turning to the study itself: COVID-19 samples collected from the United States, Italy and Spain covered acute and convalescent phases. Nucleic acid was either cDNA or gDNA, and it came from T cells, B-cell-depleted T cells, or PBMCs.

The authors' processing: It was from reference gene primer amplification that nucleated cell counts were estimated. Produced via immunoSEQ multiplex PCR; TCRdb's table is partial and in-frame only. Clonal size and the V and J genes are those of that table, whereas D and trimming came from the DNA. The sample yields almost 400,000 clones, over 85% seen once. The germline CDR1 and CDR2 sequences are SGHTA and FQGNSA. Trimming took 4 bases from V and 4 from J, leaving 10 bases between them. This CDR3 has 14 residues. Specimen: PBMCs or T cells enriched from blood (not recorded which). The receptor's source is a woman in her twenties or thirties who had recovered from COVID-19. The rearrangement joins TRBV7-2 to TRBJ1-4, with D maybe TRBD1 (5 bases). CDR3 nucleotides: TGTGCCAGCAGCTCGGGACTTAATAATGAAAAACTGTTTTTT. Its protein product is CASSSGLNNEKLFF.